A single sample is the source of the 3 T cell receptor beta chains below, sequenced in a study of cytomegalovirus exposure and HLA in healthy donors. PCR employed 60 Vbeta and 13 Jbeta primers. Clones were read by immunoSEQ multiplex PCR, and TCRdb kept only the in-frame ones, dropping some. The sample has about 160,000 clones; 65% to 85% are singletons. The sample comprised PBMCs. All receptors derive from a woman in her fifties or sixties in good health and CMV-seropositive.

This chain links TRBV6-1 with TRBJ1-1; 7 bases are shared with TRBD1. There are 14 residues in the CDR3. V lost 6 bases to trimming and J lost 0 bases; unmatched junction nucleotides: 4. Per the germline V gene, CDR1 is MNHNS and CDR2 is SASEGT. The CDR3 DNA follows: TGTGCCAGCAGATTTGGACAGGTGAACACTGAAGCTTTCTTT. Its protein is CASRFGQVNTEAFF.

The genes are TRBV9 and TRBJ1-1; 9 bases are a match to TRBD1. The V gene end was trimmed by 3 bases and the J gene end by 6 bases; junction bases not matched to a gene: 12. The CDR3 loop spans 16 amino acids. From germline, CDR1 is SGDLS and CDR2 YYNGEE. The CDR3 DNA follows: TGTGCCAGCAGCGCCGGACAGGGGAAAGGTTTATCTGAAGCTTTCTTT. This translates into CASSAGQGKGLSEAFF.

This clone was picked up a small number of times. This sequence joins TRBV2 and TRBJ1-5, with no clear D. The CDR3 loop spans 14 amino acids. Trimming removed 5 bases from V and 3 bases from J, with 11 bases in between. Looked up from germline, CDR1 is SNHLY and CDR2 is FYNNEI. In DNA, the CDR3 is TGTGCCAGCAGTTTACAGCTACACAATCAGCCCCAGCATTTT. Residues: CASSLQLHNQPQHF.